One sample yielded the 7 T cell receptor beta chains listed below, sequenced in a study of response to subunit inactivated influenza vaccine. TCRdb analysed the RT-PCR reads with MiXCR anew, one entry per CDR3 protein. The table includes roughly 620,000 distinct CDR3 sequences, 10% to 12% detected once. A further study also used this sample, focusing on T cells expressing NK-cell markers. This second report adds: For TCR beta, cDNA was produced by 5'RACE template switching with UMIs.

The sample here was PBMCs from blood, taken on the day of vaccination. Every receptor here comes from a man aged 50-59 years who received an inactivated influenza vaccine.

The chain has TRBV9 and TRBJ2-1; D call uncertain. The length of the CDR3 is 12 residues. V lost 4 bases and J lost 8, with 10 bases in between. CDR1 is SGDLS, CDR2 YYNGEE, per germline. Here the CDR3 DNA reads TGTGCCAGCAGCCCCGCCCCCCATGAGCAGTTCTTC. Its protein product is CASSPAPHEQFF.

The chain uses TRBV28 and TRBJ2-2; D is tentatively TRBD1 or TRBD2 (6 bases each). Trimming took 5 bases from V and 5 from J, leaving 15 bases between them. Germline V gene data show CDR1 as MDHEN and CDR2 as SYDVKM. The CDR3 has 15 amino acids. The CDR3 nucleotides read TGTGCCAGCAGTCCCGCAGGGGCGGGAACCGGGGAGCTGTTTTTT. It codes for CASSPAGAGTGELFF.

This clonotype was seen only a few times. The chain joins TRBV9 to TRBJ2-6; D is undetermined. With 6 bases removed from V and 3 bases from J, the gap between germline ends came to 19 bases. The CDR3 covers 17 residues. Germline assignment: CDR1 SGDLS and CDR2 YYNGEE. For the CDR3, the DNA is TGTGCCAGCACCCCGGGCAGTTTGATAAGTGGGGCCAACGTCCTGACTTTC. Its translation: CASTPGSLISGANVLTF.

The chain couples TRBV29-1 to TRBJ2-7; 9 bases agree with TRBD2. The CDR3 is 11 residues long. V lost 5 bases and J lost 4; bases outside the gene matches: 0. CDR1 and CDR2 (germline): SQVTM, ANQGSEA. In DNA form, the CDR3 reads TGCAGCGTTAGCGGGAGGTACGAGCAGTACTTC. It specifies CSVSGRYEQYF.

V usage is TRBV6-5 and J usage is TRBJ2-3, with TRBD2 matching over 14 bases. Germline V gene sequence: CDR1 MNHEY, CDR2 SVGAGI. V trimming: 4 bases; J trimming: 4 bases; junction bases outside the gene matches: 4. The CDR3 covers 16 residues. The CDR3 loop reads CASSWGTSGSADTQYF. CDR3 sequence (DNA): TGTGCCAGCAGTTGGGGGACTAGCGGGAGCGCAGATACGCAGTATTTT.

A few counts support this clonotype. This chain uses TRBV21-1 with TRBJ2-3; the table's D call, TRBD2, was not checked against the DNA. TRBV21-1 is described as a pseudogene. The CDR3 contains 17 residues. The DNA for the CDR3 is TGTGCCAGCAGACCCAGCGGGACTAGCAGAAGCACAGATACGCAGTATTTT. It yields the protein CASRPSGTSRSTDTQYF.

This clonotype was observed a few times. The genes are TRBV5-1 and TRBJ1-1; D may be TRBD1 (5 bases). CDR3 length equals 13 residues. Germline V CDR1 and CDR2: SGHRS, YFSETQ. Trimming removed 5 bases from V and 2 bases from J, with 10 bases in between. The CDR3: CASRQEPNTEAFF. In DNA form, the CDR3 reads TGCGCCAGCAGACAGGAGCCCAACACTGAAGCTTTCTTT. Supplemented by reference TRBV5-1 and TRBJ1-1, the full variable domain reads KAGVTQTPRYLIKTRGQQVTLSCSPISGHRSVSWYQQTPGQGLQFLFEYFSETQRNKGNFPGRFSGRQFSNSRSEMNVSTLELGDSALYLCASRQEPNTEAFFGQGTRLTVV.